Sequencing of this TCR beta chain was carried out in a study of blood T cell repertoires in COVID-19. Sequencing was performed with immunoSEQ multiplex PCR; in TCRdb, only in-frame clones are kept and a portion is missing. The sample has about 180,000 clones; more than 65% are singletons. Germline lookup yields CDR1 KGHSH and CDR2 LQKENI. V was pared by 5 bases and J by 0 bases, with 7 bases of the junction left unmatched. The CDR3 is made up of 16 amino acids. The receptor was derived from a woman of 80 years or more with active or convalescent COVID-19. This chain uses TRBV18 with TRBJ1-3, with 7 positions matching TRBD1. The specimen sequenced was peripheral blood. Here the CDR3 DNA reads TGTGCCAGCTCATCCCGGGACAGTTTCTCTGGAAACACCATATATTTT. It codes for CASSSRDSFSGNTIYF.